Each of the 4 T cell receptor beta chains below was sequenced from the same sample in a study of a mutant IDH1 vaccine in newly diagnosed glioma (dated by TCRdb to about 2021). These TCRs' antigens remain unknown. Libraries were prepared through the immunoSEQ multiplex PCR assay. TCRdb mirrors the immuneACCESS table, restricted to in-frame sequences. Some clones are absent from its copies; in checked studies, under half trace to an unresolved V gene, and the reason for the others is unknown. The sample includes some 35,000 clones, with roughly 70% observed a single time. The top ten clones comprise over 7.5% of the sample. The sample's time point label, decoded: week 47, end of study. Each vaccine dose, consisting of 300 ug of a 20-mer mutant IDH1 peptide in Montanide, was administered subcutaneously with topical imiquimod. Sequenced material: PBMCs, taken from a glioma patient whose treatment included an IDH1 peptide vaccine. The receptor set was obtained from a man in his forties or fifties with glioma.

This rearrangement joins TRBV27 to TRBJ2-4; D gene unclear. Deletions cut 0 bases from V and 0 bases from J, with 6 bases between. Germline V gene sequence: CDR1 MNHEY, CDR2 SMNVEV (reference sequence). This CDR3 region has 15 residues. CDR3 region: CASSLSGVAKNIQYF. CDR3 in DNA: TGTGCCAGCAGTTTATCTGGGGTAGCCAAAAACATTCAGTACTTC.

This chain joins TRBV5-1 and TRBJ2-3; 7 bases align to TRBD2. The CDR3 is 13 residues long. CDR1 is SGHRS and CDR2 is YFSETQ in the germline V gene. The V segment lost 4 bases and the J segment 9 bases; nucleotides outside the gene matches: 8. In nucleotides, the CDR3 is TGCGCCAGCAGCCTAGGACTAGTGTGGACGCAGTATTTT. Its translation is CASSLGLVWTQYF. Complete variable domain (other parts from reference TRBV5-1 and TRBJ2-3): KAGVTQTPRYLIKTRGQQVTLSCSPISGHRSVSWYQQTPGQGLQFLFEYFSETQRNKGNFPGRFSGRQFSNSRSEMNVSTLELGDSALYLCASSLGLVWTQYFGPGTRLTVL.

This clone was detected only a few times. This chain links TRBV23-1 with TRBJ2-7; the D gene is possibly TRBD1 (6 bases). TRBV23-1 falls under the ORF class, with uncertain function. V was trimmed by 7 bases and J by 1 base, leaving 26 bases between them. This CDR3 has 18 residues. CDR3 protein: CASTPSGAFTQGSYEQYV. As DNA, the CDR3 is TGCGCCAGCACCCCATCCGGGGCCTTTACCCAGGGGTCCTACGAGCAGTACGTC.

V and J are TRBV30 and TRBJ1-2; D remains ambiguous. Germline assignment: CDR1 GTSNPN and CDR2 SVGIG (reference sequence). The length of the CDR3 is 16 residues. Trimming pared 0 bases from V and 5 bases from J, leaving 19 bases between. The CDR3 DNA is TGTGCCTGGAGTGTACTGGAGCCAACAAGAGATTATGGCTACACCTTC. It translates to CAWSVLEPTRDYGYTF.